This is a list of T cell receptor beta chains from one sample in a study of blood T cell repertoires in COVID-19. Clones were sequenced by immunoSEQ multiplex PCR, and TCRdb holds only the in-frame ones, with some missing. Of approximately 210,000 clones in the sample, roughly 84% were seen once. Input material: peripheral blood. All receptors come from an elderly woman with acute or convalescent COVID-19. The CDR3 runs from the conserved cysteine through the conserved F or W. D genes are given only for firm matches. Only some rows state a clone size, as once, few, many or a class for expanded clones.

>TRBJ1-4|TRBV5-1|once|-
CASSYGGSAAGEKLFF
TGCGCCAGCAGCTACGGAGGGTCGGCAGCTGGTGAAAAACTGTTTTTT
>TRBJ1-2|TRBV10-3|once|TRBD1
CAISESVGTGGIYGYTF
TGTGCCATCAGTGAGTCTGTAGGGACAGGGGGGATCTATGGCTACACCTTC
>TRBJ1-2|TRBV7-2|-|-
CASSLGAVNYGYTF
TGTGCCAGCAGCTTAGGGGCAGTAAACTATGGCTACACCTTC
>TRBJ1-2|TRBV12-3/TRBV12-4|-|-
CASSLRGRGYTF
TGTGCCAGCAGTTTACGGGGTCGGGGCTACACCTTC
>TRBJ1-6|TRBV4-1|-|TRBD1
CASSREGARNSPLHF
TGCGCCAGCAGCCGAGAGGGGGCGAGGAATTCACCCCTCCACTTT
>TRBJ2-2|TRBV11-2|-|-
CASSLGWGMPGELFF
TGTGCCAGCAGCTTAGGATGGGGCATGCCCGGGGAGCTGTTTTTT
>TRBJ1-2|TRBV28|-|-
CASFRGNYGYTF
TGTGCCAGCTTCAGGGGAAACTATGGCTACACCTTC
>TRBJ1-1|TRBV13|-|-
CASSPSGQVITEAFF
TGTGCCAGCAGTCCCAGCGGGCAGGTCATCACTGAAGCTTTCTTT
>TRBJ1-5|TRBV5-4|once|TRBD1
CASSPPGQSSHPNQPQHF
TGTGCCAGCAGCCCGCCGGGACAGAGTTCTCACCCCAATCAGCCCCAGCATTTT
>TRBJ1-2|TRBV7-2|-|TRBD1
CASSLGQGAYGYTF
TGTGCCAGCAGCTTAGGGCAGGGGGCTTATGGCTACACCTTC
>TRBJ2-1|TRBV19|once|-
CASSPRVDSYNEQFF
TGTGCCAGTAGTCCCAGGGTCGACTCCTACAATGAGCAGTTCTTC
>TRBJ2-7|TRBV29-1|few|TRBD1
CSITGTGTYEQYF
TGCAGCATCACCGGGACAGGGACCTACGAGCAGTACTTC
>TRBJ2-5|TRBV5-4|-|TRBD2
CASSLKLAETQYF
TGTGCCAGCAGCTTGAAACTAGCGGAGACCCAGTACTTC